This T cell receptor beta chain appears in the sequencing data of a study of T-cell memory formation after mild COVID-19. Regarding the study as a whole: Several responding clones turned up in pre-infection memory, indicating that cross-reactive memory may have taken part.

Per the germline V gene, CDR1 is SNHLY and CDR2 is FYNNEI. The CDR3 loop spans 11 amino acids. Between the trimmed V and J ends, which lost 4 bases and 9 bases, there was a span of 7 bases. TCRdb re-analysed the 5' RACE reads in MiXCR, keeping a single row per CDR3 protein. The table records roughly 300,000 distinct CDR3 sequences, roughly 13% of them present only once. Only a few counts were recorded for this clonotype. Antigen: not known. The receptor was isolated from a man between 18 and 35 years old who had mild COVID-19 (a few samples of this study predate the infection). Cell type and time point are not known. The chain joins TRBV2 to TRBJ1-5; D is undetermined. Material: PBMCs or a T cell subset sorted from them (not recorded which). As DNA, the CDR3 is TGTGCCAGCAGTGGGTCTGGGCCCCAGCATTTT. Its protein is CASSGSGPQHF. The full variable domain, completed using reference TRBV2 and TRBJ1-5, is EPEVTQTPSHQVTQMGQEVILRCVPISNHLYFYWYRQILGQKVEFLVSFYNNEISEKSEIFDDQFSVERPDGSNFTLKIRSTKLEDSAMYFCASSGSGPQHFGDGTRLSIL.